This note documents a single TCR beta chain sequence. The antigen this receptor binds is unknown. No much larger clone is present one base from it, and per-base qualities are unavailable. The sample belongs to a study of blood T cell repertoires in COVID-19 (TCRdb year 2020). For context, the study as a whole: Samples from collaborators originated in the United States, Italy and Spain and spanned both the acute and convalescent phases of COVID-19. A freely available public database, intended as a resource for researchers studying the immune response to SARS-CoV-2, is where the repertoires were released. Nearly every sample came with metadata listing a de-identified subject ID, COVID-19 status, age in years and sex. The prospective study material was composed of cDNA or gDNA derived from T cells, B-cell-depleted T cells, or PBMCs. Where available, HLA class I and class II types were obtained from metadata supplied by the sample provider rather than from assay-based typing. The samples were drawn from two sources: the first 160 participants of the ongoing ImmuneRACE study, and fewer than 1,500 subjects contributed by 6 global collaborators. Subjects who had been exposed to COVID-19, were actively infected with it, or had recovered from it provided the deeply sampled blood TCRbeta repertoires that made up the dataset.

TCRbeta CDR3 regions were amplified from genomic DNA by means of the immunoSEQ Assay, a bias-controlled multiplex PCR. The paper's data handling went like this. The number of nucleated cells in each sample was estimated from the amplification of reference gene primers within the assay. To quantify the absolute abundance of each unique TCRbeta CDR3 rearrangement, sequence reads were collapsed and filtered. For each sample, productive Simpson clonality was calculated by taking the square root of Simpson's diversity index across productive rearrangements. Sourced from immuneACCESS, this table was stored by TCRdb with only in-frame sequences that have V and J called. A share of the clones is absent; for the studies checked, an unresolved V gene accounts for under half, and the remainder has no known explanation. The DNA was the basis for D and trimming; V, J and clone size are from that table. This sample has about 440,000 clones in its table, and 87% of those were observed once. In total, the top ten clones hold nearly 2% of the sample.

Participants in the prospective study were enrolled through a virtual design, were aged roughly 18 to 100 years, and lived in 20 to 30 United States geographic areas. In the prospective study, participants were assigned to cohorts based on the clinical history participants reported in a screening survey and a study questionnaire. Each participant in the prospective study had whole blood, serum and a nasopharyngeal or oropharyngeal swab collected by mobile phlebotomists. Participants in the prospective study had the option to provide additional blood draws and questionnaires over a 2-month period. Before DNA extraction, blood samples from the prospective study were shipped at room temperature or frozen. Broad study findings and their caveats: Clinical and demographic metadata were provided uncurated, with the amount varying by source and participant.

Inclusive of the bounding cysteine and phenylalanine, the CDR3 is 12 residues long. CDR3 DNA is the only sequence kept; it has 36 bases, read in frame from the first base. V is shortened by 6 bases, J by 7 bases, and the region joining them spans 10 bases. This receptor was identified in a woman between 18 and 30 years old with acute COVID-19. The sequencing sample was made of PBMCs or T cells enriched from blood (not recorded which). The V and J segments used are TRBV12-3 or TRBV12-4 and TRBJ1-5; a tentative D call is TRBD1 (6 bases match). The CDR3 sequence is CASRSGDQPQHF. The DNA sequence follows: TGTGCCAGCAGATCAGGGGACCAGCCCCAGCATTTT.